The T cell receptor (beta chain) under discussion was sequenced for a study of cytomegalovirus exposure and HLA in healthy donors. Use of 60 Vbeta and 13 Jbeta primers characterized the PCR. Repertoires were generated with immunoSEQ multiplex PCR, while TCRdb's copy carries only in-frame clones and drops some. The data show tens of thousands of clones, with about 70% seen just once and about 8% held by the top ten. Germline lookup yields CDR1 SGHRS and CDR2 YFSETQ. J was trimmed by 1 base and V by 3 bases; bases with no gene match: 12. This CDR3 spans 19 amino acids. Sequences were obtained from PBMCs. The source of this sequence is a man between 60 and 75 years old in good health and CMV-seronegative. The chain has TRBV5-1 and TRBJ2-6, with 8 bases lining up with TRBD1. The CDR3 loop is CASSSQGTGFRSGANVLTF. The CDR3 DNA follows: TGCGCCAGCAGCTCACAAGGGACAGGCTTCCGATCTGGGGCCAACGTCCTGACTTTC.